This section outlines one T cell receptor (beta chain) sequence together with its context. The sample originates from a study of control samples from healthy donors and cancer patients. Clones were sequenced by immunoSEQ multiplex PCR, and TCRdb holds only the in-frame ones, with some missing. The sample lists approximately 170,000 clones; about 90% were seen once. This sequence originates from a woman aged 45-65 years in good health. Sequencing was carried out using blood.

For the CDR3, the DNA is TGTGCCAGCTCACCGATCGGGGACAGGGGCACTGAAGCTTTCTTT. Protein product: CASSPIGDRGTEAFF. The genes are TRBV18 and TRBJ1-1; 10 bases fit TRBD1. The junction had 5 bases not matched to a gene; V was cut back by 3 bases and J by 4 bases. The germline V gene has CDR1 KGHSH and CDR2 LQKENI. The CDR3 runs to 15 residues.